These 20 T cell receptor beta chains were sequenced from one sample in a study of blood T cell repertoires in COVID-19 (TCRdb year 2020). The library was built by means of the immunoSEQ multiplex PCR assay. Imported from immuneACCESS, the table was reduced by TCRdb to in-frame sequences with V and J called. These copies leave out some clones; in studies compared against another copy, an unresolved V gene accounts for under half, and the cause of the remainder is not known. The sample includes approximately 330,000 clones, with around 87% observed a single time. The ten largest account for 0.8% to 1.3% of the sample. Material: peripheral blood. The origin of the receptors is a woman in her thirties or forties with COVID-19, enrolled during active disease.

This sequence joins TRBV19 and TRBJ2-1; TRBD1 is a possible D gene (8 bases). V lost 2 bases, J lost 4 bases, and 12 bases lay in between. The CDR3 spans 15 residues. From germline, CDR1 is LNHDA and CDR2 SQIVND (reference sequence). CDR3 residues: CASSITGGGYNEQFF. In nucleotides, the CDR3 is TGTGCCAGTAGTATAACAGGGGGAGGGTACAATGAGCAGTTCTTC.

The DNA for the CDR3 is TGTGCCAGCAGTCAAGAGAGGGCCAGCGGGAGGGTCCTTTCCTACGAGCAGTACTTC. Translation: CASSQERASGRVLSYEQYF. This chain joins TRBV2 and TRBJ2-7; 10 bases fit TRBD2. The CDR3 is made up of 19 amino acids. V lost 5 bases, J lost 1 base, and 17 bases stayed unmatched. In germline, CDR1 is SNHLY, CDR2 FYNNEI.

This sequence joins TRBV7-9 and TRBJ2-7, with 10 bases lining up with TRBD1. The germline gives CDR1 SEHNR, CDR2 FQNEAQ (reference sequence). The junction had 12 bases not matched to a gene; V was cut back by 5 bases and J by 2 bases. The CDR3 contains 17 residues. The CDR3 loop reads CASSPARLGQGTYEQYF. The CDR3 DNA reads as TGTGCCAGCAGCCCGGCCAGGTTGGGACAGGGGACCTACGAGCAGTACTTC.

The chain employs TRBV27 and TRBJ1-6; D remains ambiguous. The germline V gene has CDR1 MNHEY and CDR2 SMNVEV (reference sequence). CDR3 length: 15 residues. V was shortened by 5 bases and J by 4 bases, with 12 bases between the two germline ends. The CDR3 DNA sequence: TGTGCCAGCAGTCGAACCGACGGGTATAATTCACCCCTCCACTTT. Amino acids: CASSRTDGYNSPLHF.

The V and J genes are TRBV28 and TRBJ1-1; possibly TRBD1 for D (6 bases). The germline CDR1 and CDR2 sequences are MDHEN and SYDVKM. The CDR3 spans 13 residues. V lost 7 bases and J lost 1, with 10 bases in between. The CDR3 region is CASKEGGNTEAFF. CDR3 coding DNA: TGTGCCAGCAAGGAAGGGGGGAACACTGAAGCTTTCTTT.

The rearrangement joins TRBV9 to TRBJ1-4; a weak D match, TRBD1 (6 bases). Germline V lookup: CDR1 SGDLS, CDR2 YYNGEE. The CDR3 runs to 16 residues. Trimming took 4 bases from V and 0 from J, leaving 13 bases between them. The CDR3 sequence is CASSLRQGTTNEKLFF. The CDR3 bases are TGTGCCAGCAGCCTAAGGCAGGGGACAACTAATGAAAAACTGTTTTTT.

The chain uses TRBV9 and TRBJ2-2, with unresolved D. From germline, CDR1 is SGDLS and CDR2 YYNGEE. The CDR3 has 15 residues. The germline V and J ends were trimmed by 1 base and 2 bases, with 9 bases remaining between them. The CDR3 loop is CASSVWHQNTGELFF. CDR3 bases: TGTGCCAGCAGCGTATGGCACCAAAACACCGGGGAGCTGTTTTTT.

The chain uses TRBV28 and TRBJ1-2; 7 bases are shared with TRBD1. Germline V gives CDR1 MDHEN, CDR2 SYDVKM. There are 13 residues in the CDR3. With 4 bases clipped from V and 2 bases from J, the junction kept 1 base outside the gene matches. The DNA of the CDR3 is TGTGCCAGCAGTTCAGGGGGGAACTATGGCTACACCTTC. This gives the protein CASSSGGNYGYTF.

This clone was seen only once. The J gene is TRBJ1-6, the V gene TRBV2, with 8 bases that match TRBD1. Germline trimming cut 6 bases from V and 11 bases from J; bases unmatched to any gene: 15. Per the germline V gene, CDR1 is SNHLY and CDR2 is FYNNEI. This CDR3 comprises 16 residues. CDR3 bases: TGTGCCAGCAGCGGCTTTAAGGGACAGGTTTCGGCACCCCTCCACTTT. Its protein is CASSGFKGQVSAPLHF.

The CDR3 region has the DNA TGTGCCAGCTCACGATGGACAGGGCGCCTCACAGATACGCAGTATTTT. Its translation: CASSRWTGRLTDTQYF. This chain uses TRBV18 with TRBJ2-3; 8 positions agree with TRBD1. With V trimmed by 4 bases and J by 2 bases, 8 bases remained unmatched. The CDR3 loop spans 16 amino acids. The germline gives CDR1 KGHSH, CDR2 LQKENI. Variable domain in full (rest from reference TRBV18 and TRBJ2-3): NAGVMQNPRHLVRRRGQEARLRCSPMKGHSHVYWYRQLPEEGLKFMVYLQKENIIDESGMPKERFSAEFPKEGPSILRIQQVVRGDSAAYFCASSRWTGRLTDTQYFGPGTRLTVL.

The chain has TRBV2 and TRBJ2-7; D might be TRBD1 (6 bases). Looked up from germline, CDR1 is SNHLY and CDR2 is FYNNEI. V was pared by 2 bases and J by 6 bases, with 17 bases between. The CDR3 has 15 amino acids. The CDR3 sequence is CASSETLQGRSEQYF. The DNA for the CDR3 is TGTGCCAGCAGTGAAACGCTACAGGGCAGGAGCGAGCAGTACTTC.

The chain combines TRBV28 with TRBJ1-3; 7 bases fit TRBD1. V shed 6 bases and J 4 bases; nucleotides not matched to a gene: 6. Per germline, CDR1 MDHEN and CDR2 SYDVKM. This CDR3 spans 14 amino acids. CDR3 sequence: CASSSTGEGNTIYF. The CDR3 DNA sequence: TGTGCCAGCAGCTCTACAGGGGAAGGAAACACCATATATTTT.

The chain is built from TRBV3-1 (or the pseudogene TRBV3-2) and TRBJ1-5; D is undetermined. Trimming pared 3 bases from V and 3 bases from J, leaving 12 bases between. This CDR3 contains 15 residues. Germline loops: CDR1 LGHDT, CDR2 YNNKEL (reference sequence). The CDR3 DNA reads as TGTGCCAGCAGCCACTCCGGGTCCTACAATCAGCCCCAGCATTTT. Protein: CASSHSGSYNQPQHF.

This clone was detected a few times. CDR3 region: CASSLSGDRVVQPQHF. The CDR3 coding sequence is TGTGCCAGCAGTTTATCAGGGGACAGGGTGGTTCAGCCCCAGCATTTT. V is TRBV27 and J is TRBJ1-5, with 9 bases aligning to TRBD1. Losses at the gene ends were 0 bases for V and 6 bases for J; bases not matched to a gene: 6. The CDR3 has 16 residues. Germline CDR1 reads MNHEY; CDR2 reads SMNVEV (reference sequence).

The table lists this clone with a few counts. This chain links TRBV4-1 with TRBJ1-2, with 8 bases aligning to TRBD1. The V gene's germline CDR1 is MGHRA and CDR2 YSYEKL. This CDR3 is 14 amino acids long. J lost 5 bases, V lost 0 bases, and 2 bases had no gene match. The CDR3 DNA reads as TGCGCCAGCAGCCAAGAACAGGGGGAATATGGCTACACCTTC. Amino acids: CASSQEQGEYGYTF.

The J gene is TRBJ1-1, the V gene TRBV7-9, with D maybe TRBD1 (5 bases). CDR1 is SEHNR and CDR2 is FQNEAQ in the germline V gene (reference sequence). This CDR3 has 15 residues. The ends were cut back, 5 bases at V and 4 bases at J, with 17 bases in the middle. CDR3 nucleotide sequence: TGTGCCAGCAGCGCGACCTGGTTGCAGGGCACTGAAGCTTTCTTT. Translated: CASSATWLQGTEAFF.

The V call is TRBV18, the J call TRBJ2-7, with TRBD1 matching 8 bases. Germline lookup yields CDR1 KGHSH and CDR2 LQKENI. V trimming: 2 bases; J trimming: 2 bases; junction bases outside the gene matches: 5. This CDR3 has 15 amino acids. The DNA for the CDR3 is TGTGCCAGCTCACCAGGGACAGGCTGGACCTACGAGCAGTACTTC. Its translation: CASSPGTGWTYEQYF. The variable domain in full, with the rest retrieved from reference TRBV18 and TRBJ2-7, is NAGVMQNPRHLVRRRGQEARLRCSPMKGHSHVYWYRQLPEEGLKFMVYLQKENIIDESGMPKERFSAEFPKEGPSILRIQQVVRGDSAAYFCASSPGTGWTYEQYFGPGTRLTVT.

In nucleotides, the CDR3 is TGTGCCAGTAGTATCTCCAGGATTGGCAATCAGCCCCAGCATTTT. Residues: CASSISRIGNQPQHF. The chain combines TRBV19 with TRBJ1-5; D is unresolved. V lost 3 bases to trimming and J lost 2 bases, with 11 bases between them. Looked up from germline, CDR1 is LNHDA and CDR2 is SQIVND (reference sequence). There are 15 residues in the CDR3.

This chain links TRBV28 with TRBJ1-1, with D perhaps matching TRBD1 (5 bases). V was trimmed by 6 bases and J by 5 bases, leaving 19 bases between them. Germline values: CDR1 MDHEN, CDR2 SYDVKM. This CDR3 comprises 15 residues. CDR3 sequence reads: CASRDFTGESTEAFF. Here the CDR3 DNA reads TGTGCCAGCAGAGATTTCACGGGGGAGTCAACTGAAGCTTTCTTT.

The gene calls are TRBV5-1 and TRBJ2-5; 10 bases fit TRBD2. Losses at the gene ends were 3 bases for V and 5 bases for J; bases not matched to a gene: 4. The CDR3 spans 14 residues. CDR1 and CDR2 from the germline V gene are SGHRS and YFSETQ. The CDR3 DNA reads as TGCGCCAGCAGCTCCACTAGCGGGGTCGAGACCCAGTACTTC. This translates into CASSSTSGVETQYF.